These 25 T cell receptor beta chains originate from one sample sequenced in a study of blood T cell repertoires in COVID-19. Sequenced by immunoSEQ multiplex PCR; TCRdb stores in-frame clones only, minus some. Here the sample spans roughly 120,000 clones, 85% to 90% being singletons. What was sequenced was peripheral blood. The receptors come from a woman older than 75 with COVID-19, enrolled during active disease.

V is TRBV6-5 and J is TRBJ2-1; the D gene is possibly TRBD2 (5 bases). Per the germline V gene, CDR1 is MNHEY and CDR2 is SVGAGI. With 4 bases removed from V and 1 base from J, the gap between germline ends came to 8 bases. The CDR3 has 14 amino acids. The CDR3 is CASSLRTSYNEQFF. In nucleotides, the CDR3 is TGTGCCAGCAGTTTAAGGACTTCCTACAATGAGCAGTTCTTC.

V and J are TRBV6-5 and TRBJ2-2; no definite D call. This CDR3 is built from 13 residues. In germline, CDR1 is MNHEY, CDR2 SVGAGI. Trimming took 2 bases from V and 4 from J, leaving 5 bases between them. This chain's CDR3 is CASSYLLTGELFF. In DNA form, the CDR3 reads TGTGCCAGCAGTTACCTTCTCACCGGGGAGCTGTTTTTT.

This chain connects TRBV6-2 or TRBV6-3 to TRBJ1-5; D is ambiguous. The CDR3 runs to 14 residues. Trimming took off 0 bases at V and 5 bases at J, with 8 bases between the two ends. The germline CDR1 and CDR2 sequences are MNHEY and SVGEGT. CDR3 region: CASSYSTRHQPQHF. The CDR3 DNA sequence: TGTGCCAGCAGTTACTCGACTCGCCATCAGCCCCAGCATTTT.

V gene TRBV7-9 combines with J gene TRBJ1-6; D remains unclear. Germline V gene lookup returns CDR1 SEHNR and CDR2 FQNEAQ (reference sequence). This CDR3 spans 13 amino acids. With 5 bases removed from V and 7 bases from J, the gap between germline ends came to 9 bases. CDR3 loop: CASSPQRNSPLHF. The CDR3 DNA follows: TGTGCCAGCAGCCCCCAACGGAATTCACCCCTCCACTTT.

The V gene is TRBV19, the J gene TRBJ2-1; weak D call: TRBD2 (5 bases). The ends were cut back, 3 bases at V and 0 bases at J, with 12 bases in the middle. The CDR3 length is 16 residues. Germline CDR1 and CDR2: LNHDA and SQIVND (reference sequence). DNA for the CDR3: TGTGCCAGTAGTATTCCCGGAGGAAGCTCCTACAATGAGCAGTTCTTC. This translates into CASSIPGGSSYNEQFF.

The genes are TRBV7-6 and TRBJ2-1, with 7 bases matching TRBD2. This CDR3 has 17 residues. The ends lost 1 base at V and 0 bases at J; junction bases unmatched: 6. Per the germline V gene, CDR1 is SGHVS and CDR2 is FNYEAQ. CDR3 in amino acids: CASSLDVAGSSYNEQFF. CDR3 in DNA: TGTGCCAGCAGCTTAGACGTAGCGGGCAGCTCCTACAATGAGCAGTTCTTC.

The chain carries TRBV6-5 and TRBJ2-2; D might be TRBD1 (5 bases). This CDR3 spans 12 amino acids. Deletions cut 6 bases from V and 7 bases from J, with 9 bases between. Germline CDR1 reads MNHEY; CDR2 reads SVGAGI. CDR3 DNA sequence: TGTGCCAGCAGAGGGGTGAGCGGGGAGCTGTTTTTT. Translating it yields CASRGVSGELFF.

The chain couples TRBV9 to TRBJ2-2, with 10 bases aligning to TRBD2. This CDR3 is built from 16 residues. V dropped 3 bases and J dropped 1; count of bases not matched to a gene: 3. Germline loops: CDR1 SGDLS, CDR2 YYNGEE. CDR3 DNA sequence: TGTGCCAGCAGCGGTACTAGCGGGATGAACACCGGGGAGCTGTTTTTT. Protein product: CASSGTSGMNTGELFF.

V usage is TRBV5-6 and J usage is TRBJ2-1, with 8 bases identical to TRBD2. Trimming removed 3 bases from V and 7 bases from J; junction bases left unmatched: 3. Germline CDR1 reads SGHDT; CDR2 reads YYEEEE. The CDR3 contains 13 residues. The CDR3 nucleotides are TGTGCCAGCAGCTCCCAGCGGGGGAATGAGCAGTTCTTC. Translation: CASSSQRGNEQFF.

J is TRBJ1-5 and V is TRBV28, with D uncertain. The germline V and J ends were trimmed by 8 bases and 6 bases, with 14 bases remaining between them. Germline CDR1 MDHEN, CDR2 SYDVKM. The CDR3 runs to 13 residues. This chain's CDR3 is CASSPLGAQPQHF. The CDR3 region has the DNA TGTGCCAGCTCCCCGTTGGGCGCTCAGCCCCAGCATTTT.

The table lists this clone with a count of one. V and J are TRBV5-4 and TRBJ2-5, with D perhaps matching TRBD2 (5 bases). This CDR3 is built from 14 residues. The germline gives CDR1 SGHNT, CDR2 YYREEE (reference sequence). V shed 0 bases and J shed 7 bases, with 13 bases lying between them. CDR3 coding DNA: TGTGCCAGCAGCTTGGATTCAATGGAGGTGACCCAGTACTTC. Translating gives CASSLDSMEVTQYF.

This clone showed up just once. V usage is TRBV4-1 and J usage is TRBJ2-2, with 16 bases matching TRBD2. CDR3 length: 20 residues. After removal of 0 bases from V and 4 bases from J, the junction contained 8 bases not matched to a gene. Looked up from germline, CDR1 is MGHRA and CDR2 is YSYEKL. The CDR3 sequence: CASSQDMGLAGGPGTGELFF. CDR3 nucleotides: TGCGCCAGCAGCCAAGATATGGGACTAGCGGGAGGGCCTGGCACCGGGGAGCTGTTTTTT.

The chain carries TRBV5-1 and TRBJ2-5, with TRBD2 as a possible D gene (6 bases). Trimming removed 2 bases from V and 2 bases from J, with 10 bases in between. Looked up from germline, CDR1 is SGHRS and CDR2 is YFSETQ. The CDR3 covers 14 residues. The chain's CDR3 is CASSFRGGQETQYF. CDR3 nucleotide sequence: TGCGCCAGCAGCTTTAGGGGAGGTCAAGAGACCCAGTACTTC.

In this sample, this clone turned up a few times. Here the CDR3 DNA reads TGTGCCAGCAGCCAAGTGCCAGAGGCCTATGGAAACACCATATATTTT. Translating it yields CASSQVPEAYGNTIYF. The chain recombines TRBV3-1 (or the pseudogene TRBV3-2) with TRBJ1-3; unclear D gene. This CDR3 has 16 residues. The V gene's germline CDR1 is LGHDT and CDR2 YNNKEL (reference sequence). Trimming removed 1 base from V and 3 bases from J, with 13 bases in between.

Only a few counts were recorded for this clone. CDR3 sequence reads: CAISTPGQGSGELFF. The CDR3 bases are TGCGCCATCTCTACGCCAGGACAGGGTTCCGGGGAGCTGTTTTTT. The chain carries TRBV5-1 and TRBJ2-2, with 8 nucleotides matching TRBD1. The J segment lost 6 bases and the V segment lost 9 bases, leaving 13 bases of the junction unmatched. The CDR3 runs 15 residues. Looked up from germline, CDR1 is SGHRS and CDR2 is YFSETQ.

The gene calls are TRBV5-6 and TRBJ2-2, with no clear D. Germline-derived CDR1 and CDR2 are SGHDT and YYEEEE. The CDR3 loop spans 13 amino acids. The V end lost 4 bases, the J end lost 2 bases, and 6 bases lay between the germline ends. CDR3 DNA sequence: TGTGCCAGCAGCCGACAAAACACCGGGGAGCTGTTTTTT. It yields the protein CASSRQNTGELFF.

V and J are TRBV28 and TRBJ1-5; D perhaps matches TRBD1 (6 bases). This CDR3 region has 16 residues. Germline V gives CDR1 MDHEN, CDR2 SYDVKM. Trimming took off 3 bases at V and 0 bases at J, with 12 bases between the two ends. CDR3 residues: CASSLLQGFSNQPQHF. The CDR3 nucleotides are TGTGCCAGCAGTTTGCTGCAGGGGTTTAGCAATCAGCCCCAGCATTTT.

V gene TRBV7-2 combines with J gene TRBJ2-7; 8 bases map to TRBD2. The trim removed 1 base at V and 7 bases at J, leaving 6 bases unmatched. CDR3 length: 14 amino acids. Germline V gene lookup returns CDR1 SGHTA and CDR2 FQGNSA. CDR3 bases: TGTGCCAGCAGCTTAGAAGGCGGGAGGCGGGAGCAGTACTTC. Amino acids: CASSLEGGRREQYF.

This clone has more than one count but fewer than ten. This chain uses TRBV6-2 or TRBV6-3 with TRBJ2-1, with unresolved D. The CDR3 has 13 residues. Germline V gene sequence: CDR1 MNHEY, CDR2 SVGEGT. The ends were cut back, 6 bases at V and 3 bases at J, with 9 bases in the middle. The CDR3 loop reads CASSSDNYNEQFF. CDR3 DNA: TGTGCCAGCAGCTCTGACAACTACAATGAGCAGTTCTTC.

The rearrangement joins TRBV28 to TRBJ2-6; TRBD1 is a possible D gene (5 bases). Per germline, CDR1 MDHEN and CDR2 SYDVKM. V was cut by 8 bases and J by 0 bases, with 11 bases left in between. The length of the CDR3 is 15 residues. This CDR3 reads CASLDSSSGANVLTF. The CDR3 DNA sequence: TGTGCCAGCTTAGACAGCTCCTCTGGGGCCAACGTCCTGACTTTC.

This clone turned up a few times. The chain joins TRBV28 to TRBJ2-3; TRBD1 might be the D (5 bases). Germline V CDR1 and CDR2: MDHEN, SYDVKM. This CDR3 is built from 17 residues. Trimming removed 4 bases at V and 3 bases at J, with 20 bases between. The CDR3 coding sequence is TGTGCCAGCAGTTCGCCATACTCATTGGGGCAAACAGATACGCAGTATTTT. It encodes CASSSPYSLGQTDTQYF.

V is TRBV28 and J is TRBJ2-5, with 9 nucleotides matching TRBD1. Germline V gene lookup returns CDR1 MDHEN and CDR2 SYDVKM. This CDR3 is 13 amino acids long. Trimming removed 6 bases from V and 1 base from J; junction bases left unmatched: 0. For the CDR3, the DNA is TGTGCCAGCAGGGGACAGGGCCAAGAGACCCAGTACTTC. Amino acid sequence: CASRGQGQETQYF.

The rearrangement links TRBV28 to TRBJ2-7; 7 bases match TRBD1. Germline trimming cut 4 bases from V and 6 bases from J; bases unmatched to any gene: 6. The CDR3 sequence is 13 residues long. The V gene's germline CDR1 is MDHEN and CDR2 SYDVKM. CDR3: CASSSGQEPEQYF. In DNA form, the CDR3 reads TGTGCCAGCAGTTCAGGACAGGAACCCGAGCAGTACTTC. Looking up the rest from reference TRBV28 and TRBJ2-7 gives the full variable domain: DVKVTQSSRYLVKRTGEKVFLECVQDMDHENMFWYRQDPGLGLRLIYFSYDVKMKEKGDIPEGYSVSREKKERFSLILESASTNQTSMYLCASSSGQEPEQYFGPGTRLTVT.

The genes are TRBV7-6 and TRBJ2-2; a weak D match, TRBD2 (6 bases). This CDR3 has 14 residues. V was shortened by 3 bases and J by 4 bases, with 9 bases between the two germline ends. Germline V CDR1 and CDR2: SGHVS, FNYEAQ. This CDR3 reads CASSFQGGTGELFF. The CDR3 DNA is TGTGCCAGCAGCTTTCAGGGAGGCACCGGGGAGCTGTTTTTT. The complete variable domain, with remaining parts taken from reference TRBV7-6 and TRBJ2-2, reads GAGVSQSPRYKVTKRGQDVALRCDPISGHVSLYWYRQALGQGPEFLTYFNYEAQQDKSGLPNDRFSAERPEGSISTLTIQRTEQRDSAMYRCASSFQGGTGELFFGEGSRLTVL.

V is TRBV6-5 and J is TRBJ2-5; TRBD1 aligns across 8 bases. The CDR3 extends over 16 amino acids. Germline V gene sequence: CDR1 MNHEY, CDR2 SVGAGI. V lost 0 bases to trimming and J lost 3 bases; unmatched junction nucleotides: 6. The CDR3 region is CASSYSTGAVEETQYF. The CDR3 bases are TGTGCCAGCAGTTACTCGACAGGGGCCGTAGAAGAGACCCAGTACTTC.